The following is a TCR beta chain sequence with its context. Germline V gives CDR1 SGHNT, CDR2 YYREEE (reference sequence). CDR3 length: 16 residues. V was clipped by 4 bases and J by 3 bases, with 18 bases between them. Some clones are missing from TCRdb's copy, which holds only in-frame ones; the method was immunoSEQ multiplex PCR. The table includes tens of thousands of clones, 90% detected once. This specimen comes from a study of control samples from healthy donors and cancer patients. The chain carries TRBV5-4 and TRBJ2-3; a possible D gene is TRBD1 (5 bases). This TCR was sampled from a woman between 18 and 30 years old in good health. Material: blood. The CDR3 region is CASSVLQEFPTDTQYF. CDR3 coding DNA: TGTGCCAGCAGCGTATTACAGGAATTTCCGACAGATACGCAGTATTTT.